These 28 T cell receptor beta chains were sequenced from one sample in a study of T cells after yellow fever vaccination. In TCRdb, the 5' RACE reads were re-called with MiXCR into one record per CDR3 protein. The sample comprises approximately 93,000 distinct CDR3 sequences, around 5.5% of which are singletons, and about 40% rests with the top ten. This sample comprised CD8+ T cells sorted from PBMCs, obtained 10 days after the yellow fever booster vaccination. The receptor set was obtained from a young man who received the YFV17D yellow fever vaccine.

This clonotype was recorded at least ten times. The V gene is TRBV6-5, the J gene TRBJ2-7, with D perhaps TRBD1 (5 bases). V was clipped by 2 bases and J by 5 bases, with 7 bases between them. CDR1 and CDR2 (germline): MNHEY, SVGAGI. The CDR3 totals 12 residues. The CDR3 nucleotides are TGTGCCAGCAGTTACGGGGCGAACGAGCAGTACTTC. Protein: CASSYGANEQYF.

This chain links TRBV5-4 with TRBJ2-3; 8 bases match TRBD1. Germline values: CDR1 SGHNT, CDR2 YYREEE (reference sequence). The CDR3 contains 14 residues. The J segment lost 4 bases and the V segment lost 3 bases, leaving 4 bases of the junction unmatched. CDR3 nucleotide sequence: TGTGCCAGCAGCTGGGGACAGGTCTCAGATACGCAGTATTTT. This sequence encodes CASSWGQVSDTQYF.

This clonotype was recorded at least ten times. The chain couples TRBV9 to TRBJ2-2; D uncertain. The CDR3 length is 13 residues. Per the germline V gene, CDR1 is SGDLS and CDR2 is YYNGEE. The V end was cut by 4 bases, the J end by 3 bases, with 7 bases between. In DNA, the CDR3 is TGTGCCAGCAGCCCCTCCGACACCGGGGAGCTGTTTTTT. As protein: CASSPSDTGELFF.

In this sample, this clonotype turned up a few times. This chain uses TRBV11-2 with TRBJ1-1; D remains unclear. This CDR3 spans 14 amino acids. Trimming left V 8 bases short and J 9 bases short, with 22 bases between. From germline, CDR1 is SGHAT and CDR2 FQNNGV. The CDR3 here is CASSKEGMARKAFF. The CDR3 DNA follows: TGTGCCAGCTCTAAAGAGGGCATGGCCCGGAAAGCTTTCTTT.

CDR3 nucleotides: TGTGCCAGCAGTTCCCCGGGACTTTTCACAGATACGCAGTATTTT. Translation: CASSSPGLFTDTQYF. The chain couples TRBV6-2 or TRBV6-3 to TRBJ2-3; possible D gene TRBD2, 6 bases. This CDR3 contains 15 residues. Trimming left V 4 bases short and J 2 bases short, with 13 bases between. Looked up from germline, CDR1 is MNHEY and CDR2 is SVGEGT.

The rearrangement joins TRBV20-1 to TRBJ1-5; a weak D match, TRBD1 (5 bases). This CDR3 is built from 11 residues. Trimming left V 2 bases short and J 15 bases short, with 14 bases between. The V gene's germline CDR1 is DFQATT and CDR2 SNEGSKA (reference sequence). Written as DNA, the CDR3 is TGCAGTGCTAGATCCGGGGGGGTCCCGCATTTT. This translates into CSARSGGVPHF.

This clonotype appeared a few times. The chain couples TRBV7-6 to TRBJ1-3; D is uncertain. Germline CDR1 and CDR2: SGHVS and FNYEAQ. This CDR3 contains 15 residues. V was shortened by 2 bases and J by 7 bases, with 15 bases between the two germline ends. CDR3 protein: CASSLHAAELNTIYF. The CDR3 region has the DNA TGTGCCAGCAGCTTACACGCGGCAGAGTTGAACACCATATATTTT.

The chain carries TRBV15 and TRBJ1-5; D is uncertain. The germline CDR1 and CDR2 sequences are LNHNV and YYDKDF (reference sequence). The CDR3 runs 14 residues. V was trimmed by 0 bases and J by 5 bases, leaving 8 bases between them. In DNA form, the CDR3 reads TGTGCCACCAGCAGAGAAGGTTGGGATCAGCCCCAGCATTTT. It codes for CATSREGWDQPQHF.

The chain has TRBV9 and TRBJ2-7; D is possibly TRBD1 or TRBD2 (5 bases each). The CDR3 consists of 14 residues. V was cut by 0 bases and J by 2 bases, with 9 bases left in between. Germline V gives CDR1 SGDLS, CDR2 YYNGEE. The CDR3 loop is CASSVEGDPYEQYF. CDR3 in DNA: TGTGCCAGCAGCGTAGAAGGGGACCCCTACGAGCAGTACTTC. Based on the CDR3 plus reference TRBV9 and TRBJ2-7, the full variable domain is DSGVTQTPKHLITATGQRVTLRCSPRSGDLSVYWYQQSLDQGLQFLIQYYNGEERAKGNILERFSAQQFPDLHSELNLSSLELGDSALYFCASSVEGDPYEQYFGPGTRLTVT.

This clonotype was observed at least ten times. This sequence joins TRBV7-9 and TRBJ1-1; weak D call: TRBD1 (5 bases). CDR3 length: 15 residues. Between the trimmed V and J ends, which lost 5 bases and 0 bases, there was a span of 13 bases. The germline CDR1 and CDR2 sequences are SEHNR and FQNEAQ (reference sequence). For the CDR3, the DNA is TGTGCCAGCAGCCGCCTTGGGGGGGTGAACACTGAAGCTTTCTTT. It codes for CASSRLGGVNTEAFF.

The J gene is TRBJ1-1, the V gene TRBV4-3; TRBD1 agrees at 7 bases. Per germline, CDR1 LGHNA and CDR2 YSLEER. The CDR3 spans 15 residues. J gave up 4 bases and V 2 bases, and 7 bases lay outside the gene matches. The CDR3 reads CASSQKTGKTTEAFF. The CDR3 DNA is TGCGCCAGCAGCCAAAAGACAGGGAAAACCACTGAAGCTTTCTTT.

This clonotype was seen at least ten times. The chain has TRBV10-3 and TRBJ1-2; 8 nucleotides align to TRBD1. The CDR3 is 14 amino acids. The V and J ends lost 6 bases and 6 bases, in that order; junction bases with no gene match: 9. The V gene's germline CDR1 is ENHRY and CDR2 SYGVKD. The CDR3 loop is CAIREQGVMDGYTF. CDR3 nucleotide sequence: TGTGCCATCAGAGAACAGGGGGTAATGGATGGCTACACCTTC.

This clonotype has just a few counts. This rearrangement joins TRBV27 to TRBJ2-7, with unresolved D. V gave up 4 bases and J gave up 1 base, with 8 bases separating them. From germline, CDR1 is MNHEY and CDR2 SMNVEV (reference sequence). The CDR3 extends over 13 amino acids. CDR3 residues: CASSSGLSYEQYF. As DNA, the CDR3 is TGTGCCAGCAGTTCCGGTTTGTCCTACGAGCAGTACTTC.

For the CDR3, the DNA is TGTGCCAGCAGTTGGGGCTCAAACTATGGCTACACCTTC. Translating gives CASSWGSNYGYTF. V usage is TRBV6-5 and J usage is TRBJ1-2; possible D gene TRBD1, 5 bases. The CDR3 has 13 residues. The germline V gene encodes CDR1 MNHEY and CDR2 SVGAGI. V was shortened by 4 bases and J by 2 bases, with 8 bases between the two germline ends.

This clonotype was counted only a few times. This chain connects TRBV5-5 to TRBJ1-1, with a weak D call TRBD1 (6 bases). This CDR3 spans 15 amino acids. Germline V gene data show CDR1 as SGHKS and CDR2 as YYEKEE (reference sequence). V was clipped by 0 bases and J by 1 base, with 10 bases between them. The CDR3 DNA reads TGTGCCAGCAGCTTGGTGGGGGGCCAGAACACTGAAGCTTTCTTT. It is translated as CASSLVGGQNTEAFF.

The table lists this clonotype with a few counts. V is TRBV5-1 and J is TRBJ1-1; D is ambiguous. Trimming removed 4 bases at V and 6 bases at J, with 13 bases between. CDR3 length: 13 residues. Germline CDR1 reads SGHRS; CDR2 reads YFSETQ. CDR3 sequence: CASSLVVTAEAFF. As DNA, the CDR3 is TGCGCCAGCAGCCTGGTAGTGACGGCTGAAGCTTTCTTT. The full variable domain, completed using reference TRBV5-1 and TRBJ1-1, is KAGVTQTPRYLIKTRGQQVTLSCSPISGHRSVSWYQQTPGQGLQFLFEYFSETQRNKGNFPGRFSGRQFSNSRSEMNVSTLELGDSALYLCASSLVVTAEAFFGQGTRLTVV.

The sample holds a few counts of this clonotype. The DNA for the CDR3 is TGTGCCAGCAGTTATCGGAATTTCTACGAGCAGTACTTC. Translated: CASSYRNFYEQYF. The chain joins TRBV6-2 or TRBV6-3 to TRBJ2-7; D is ambiguous. This CDR3 has 13 amino acids. Germline V CDR1 and CDR2: MNHEY, SVGEGT. Trimming took 3 bases from V and 3 from J, leaving 9 bases between them.

The chain links TRBV6-6 to TRBJ2-3, with D possibly matching TRBD1 (6 bases). V lost 3 bases, J lost 2 bases, and 12 bases lay in between. CDR1 MNHNY and CDR2 SVGAGI come from the germline V gene (reference sequence). The CDR3 is 15 residues long. CDR3 in DNA: TGTGCCAGCAGTTATAAACAGGGATTCACAGATACGCAGTATTTT. It specifies CASSYKQGFTDTQYF.

The rearrangement links TRBV5-5 to TRBJ2-6; maybe TRBD1 (6 bases). The germline CDR1 and CDR2 sequences are SGHKS and YYEKEE (reference sequence). With 4 bases removed from V and 0 bases from J, the gap between germline ends came to 14 bases. The CDR3 has 17 residues. CDR3 nucleotide sequence: TGTGCCAGCAGCCCTCGGGACATACGCTCTGGGGCCAACGTCCTGACTTTC. This encodes CASSPRDIRSGANVLTF. Drawing the rest from reference TRBV5-5 and TRBJ2-6, the complete variable domain is DAGVTQSPTHLIKTRGQQVTLRCSPISGHKSVSWYQQVLGQGPQFIFQYYEKEERGRGNFPDRFSARQFPNYSSELNVNALLLGDSALYLCASSPRDIRSGANVLTFGAGSRLTVL.

In this sample, this clonotype turned up a few times. The chain recombines TRBV6-5 with TRBJ2-3; TRBD2 aligns across 10 bases. With 3 bases clipped from V and 6 bases from J, the junction kept 12 bases outside the gene matches. CDR3 length equals 17 residues. In germline, CDR1 is MNHEY, CDR2 SVGAGI. The CDR3: CASSYSGSSGGSDTQYF. In DNA form, the CDR3 reads TGTGCCAGCAGTTATTCTGGCAGTAGCGGGGGGTCGGATACGCAGTATTTT.

The table lists this clonotype with a few counts. This chain links TRBV4-3 with TRBJ1-2; 9 positions agree with TRBD1. The germline CDR1 and CDR2 sequences are LGHNA and YSLEER. The CDR3 sequence is 13 residues long. The J segment lost 8 bases and the V segment lost 3 bases, leaving 4 bases of the junction unmatched. The CDR3 region is CASSQDRGGGYTF. The CDR3 region has the DNA TGCGCCAGCAGCCAGGACAGGGGTGGAGGCTACACCTTC.

This clonotype was observed a few times. The chain links TRBV20-1 to TRBJ2-5; D gene uncertain. The CDR3 consists of 13 residues. With 1 base removed from V and 0 bases from J, the gap between germline ends came to 6 bases. Germline CDR1 DFQATT, CDR2 SNEGSKA (reference sequence). Written as DNA, the CDR3 is TGCAGTGCTAGAGGACGGAACCAAGAGACCCAGTACTTC. It yields the protein CSARGRNQETQYF.

This rearrangement joins TRBV9 to TRBJ2-5; 11 nucleotides line up with TRBD2. In germline, CDR1 is SGDLS, CDR2 YYNGEE. V trimming: 4 bases; J trimming: 5 bases; junction bases outside the gene matches: 7. The CDR3 is made up of 15 amino acids. As DNA, the CDR3 is TGTGCCAGCAGCCCCACTAGCGGGGGCGGTGAGACCCAGTACTTC. Translation gives CASSPTSGGGETQYF.

CDR3 loop: CASSAQTASQETQYF. Written as DNA, the CDR3 is TGTGCCAGCAGCGCCCAGACGGCCTCCCAAGAGACCCAGTACTTC. The chain carries TRBV9 and TRBJ2-5; no reliable D call. V was trimmed by 3 bases and J by 1 base, leaving 13 bases between them. The CDR3 is made up of 15 amino acids. Germline V lookup: CDR1 SGDLS, CDR2 YYNGEE.

This clonotype turned up a few times. The gene calls are TRBV20-1 and TRBJ2-1; TRBD2 matches at 9 bases. Germline V gene lookup returns CDR1 DFQATT and CDR2 SNEGSKA (reference sequence). J gave up 4 bases and V 2 bases, and 3 bases lay outside the gene matches. There are 14 residues in the CDR3. The CDR3 nucleotides read TGCAGTGCTAGACTAGCGGGGCCATACAATGAGCAGTTCTTC. Its translation: CSARLAGPYNEQFF.

V gene TRBV11-2 combines with J gene TRBJ2-2, with D maybe TRBD1 (6 bases). Germline V CDR1 and CDR2: SGHAT, FQNNGV. Trimming left V 3 bases short and J 4 bases short, with 9 bases between. This CDR3 contains 14 residues. The CDR3 sequence is CASSFGQSTGELFF. As DNA, the CDR3 is TGTGCCAGCAGCTTCGGACAGAGCACCGGGGAGCTGTTTTTT.

The chain links TRBV7-9 to TRBJ1-1; D unclear. CDR1 is SEHNR and CDR2 is FQNEAQ in the germline V gene (reference sequence). The CDR3 runs to 13 residues. The ends were cut back, 5 bases at V and 0 bases at J, with 7 bases in the middle. The CDR3 bases are TGTGCCAGCAGCCCTCCGATGAACACTGAAGCTTTCTTT. Translated: CASSPPMNTEAFF.

The V gene is TRBV18, the J gene TRBJ1-2, with a tentative D call TRBD1 (5 bases). Germline V gives CDR1 KGHSH, CDR2 LQKENI. CDR3 length equals 15 residues. Trimming left V 2 bases short and J 4 bases short, with 14 bases between. The CDR3 reads CASSPMGRWAYGYTF. CDR3 nucleotides: TGTGCCAGCTCACCAATGGGGCGGTGGGCCTATGGCTACACCTTC.